This entry concerns a single T cell receptor (beta chain). As yet, its antigen is unknown. Here immunoSEQ multiplex PCR was the method, and the copy in TCRdb shows in-frame clones only, minus some. The sample shows fewer than 25,000 clones, about two thirds of them seen only once. This entry comes from a study of tumor-infiltrating lymphocytes in localized non-small cell lung cancer. Study at large: Each patient gave resected tumor and non-adjacent uninvolved lung tissue.

Notes on the study in general: Each assay used a separate piece of the same tissue.

V dropped 3 bases and J dropped 2; count of bases not matched to a gene: 1. Per the germline V gene, CDR1 is SGHAT and CDR2 is FQDESV (reference sequence). This CDR3 region has 15 residues. The chain employs TRBV11-1 and TRBJ2-5; 12 bases agree with TRBD2. What was sequenced was lung tumor tissue. This TCR was sampled from a human donor with non-small cell lung cancer. DNA for the CDR3: TGTGCCAGCAGCTTCGGACTAGCGGGGCAAGAGACCCAGTACTTC. It specifies CASSFGLAGQETQYF.